These 20 T cell receptor beta chains originate from one sample sequenced in a study of OX40 agonist ivuxolimab in advanced cancers. The assay was immunoSEQ multiplex PCR, and TCRdb's table has in-frame clones only and misses some. The sample carries 90,000 to 130,000 clones, roughly 89% recorded once. Specimen: CD4+ or CD8+ T cells sorted from blood, collected in a trial of the OX40 agonist ivuxolimab. All receptors come from an adult with an advanced solid tumor such as melanoma, head and neck, liver or kidney cancer.

V and J are TRBV19 and TRBJ1-1; D is unclear. The V end was cut by 6 bases, the J end by 2 bases, with 13 bases between. Germline assignment: CDR1 LNHDA and CDR2 SQIVND (reference sequence). This CDR3 comprises 14 residues. In DNA form, the CDR3 reads TGTGCCAGTAGGGCATACTTTATCAACACTGAAGCTTTCTTT. Protein: CASRAYFINTEAFF.

The chain links TRBV7-8 to TRBJ1-2; tentative D call: TRBD1 (5 bases). The CDR3 consists of 18 residues. V was shortened by 3 bases and J by 4 bases, with 24 bases between the two germline ends. CDR1 and CDR2 (germline): SGHVS, FQNEAQ. The CDR3 here is CASSFSSRGPTSPYGYTF. The CDR3 DNA sequence: TGTGCCAGCAGCTTTTCTTCGAGGGGCCCAACCTCGCCCTATGGCTACACCTTC.

The rearrangement links TRBV6-1 to TRBJ2-7, with 9 bases identical to TRBD2. Germline V lookup: CDR1 MNHNS, CDR2 SASEGT. The V segment lost 7 bases and the J segment 2 bases; nucleotides outside the gene matches: 3. The CDR3 has 13 residues. In nucleotides, the CDR3 is TGTGCCAGCATAGCGGGAGCCCCCTACGAGCAGTACTTC. Protein product: CASIAGAPYEQYF.

This chain uses TRBV6-5 with TRBJ1-4; D gene unclear. Per the germline V gene, CDR1 is MNHEY and CDR2 is SVGAGI. The CDR3 sequence is 15 residues long. Trimming took 5 bases from V and 8 from J, leaving 18 bases between them. CDR3 coding DNA: TGTGCCAGCAGTACACGAGGTGGCAGCGGAGAAAAACTGTTTTTT. Translation: CASSTRGGSGEKLFF.

The chain carries TRBV30 and TRBJ2-5; D remains unclear. With 5 bases removed from V and 0 bases from J, the gap between germline ends came to 10 bases. This CDR3 spans 13 amino acids. Germline CDR1 is GTSNPN and CDR2 is SVGIG (reference sequence). The CDR3 spells CAWVPTYQETQYF. The DNA of the CDR3 is TGTGCCTGGGTACCTACCTACCAAGAGACCCAGTACTTC.

This rearrangement joins TRBV19 to TRBJ1-3, with TRBD1 matching over 8 bases. The CDR3 is made up of 13 amino acids. From germline, CDR1 is LNHDA and CDR2 SQIVND (reference sequence). J lost 2 bases, V lost 8 bases, and 2 bases had no gene match. This CDR3 is CASAGQAGNTIYF. In nucleotides, the CDR3 is TGTGCCAGTGCGGGACAGGCTGGAAACACCATATATTTT.

The chain couples TRBV4-2 to TRBJ2-7, with D tentatively TRBD2 (5 bases). Trimming shortened V by 4 bases and J by 2 bases, and 15 bases separated the two germline ends. Germline loops: CDR1 LGHNA, CDR2 YNFKEQ. The length of the CDR3 is 15 residues. CDR3 sequence reads: CASSPVGVLAYEQYF. The DNA for the CDR3 is TGTGCCAGCAGCCCCGTCGGGGTTTTGGCCTACGAGCAGTACTTC.

The V and J genes are TRBV4-1 and TRBJ2-2; 15 bases are a match to TRBD2. The CDR3 covers 18 residues. The junction had 3 bases not matched to a gene; V was cut back by 3 bases and J by 1 base. The V gene's germline CDR1 is MGHRA and CDR2 YSYEKL. CDR3 in DNA: TGCGCCAGCAGCCAGTGGACTAGCGGGAGGGGGAACACCGGGGAGCTGTTTTTT. Its translation is CASSQWTSGRGNTGELFF.

The chain has TRBV5-1 and TRBJ1-1; no definite D call. The V end was cut by 3 bases, the J end by 3 bases, with 12 bases between. Germline-derived CDR1 and CDR2 are SGHRS and YFSETQ. The CDR3 is made up of 14 amino acids. The CDR3 nucleotides read TGCGCCAGCAGCTGGAGGGCCATGGACACTGAAGCTTTCTTT. Its protein product is CASSWRAMDTEAFF.

V gene TRBV5-1 combines with J gene TRBJ1-5; maybe TRBD1 (5 bases). V was clipped by 0 bases and J by 5 bases, with 9 bases between them. There are 14 residues in the CDR3. Germline assignment: CDR1 SGHRS and CDR2 YFSETQ. The CDR3 DNA follows: TGCGCCAGCAGCTTGGCAGGGTGGGATCAGCCCCAGCATTTT. This gives the protein CASSLAGWDQPQHF.

This clone was seen a handful of times. The gene calls are TRBV5-1 and TRBJ2-6; TRBD1 might be the D (5 bases). Looked up from germline, CDR1 is SGHRS and CDR2 is YFSETQ. Trimming removed 7 bases at V and 1 base at J, with 15 bases between. CDR3 size: 16 residues. The CDR3 here is CASSQVGQSGANVLTF. The CDR3 nucleotides are TGCGCCAGCTCACAGGTTGGCCAGTCTGGGGCCAACGTCCTGACTTTC. Supplemented by reference TRBV5-1 and TRBJ2-6, the full variable domain reads KAGVTQTPRYLIKTRGQQVTLSCSPISGHRSVSWYQQTPGQGLQFLFEYFSETQRNKGNFPGRFSGRQFSNSRSEMNVSTLELGDSALYLCASSQVGQSGANVLTFGAGSRLTVL.

The chain carries TRBV15 and TRBJ2-5; D gene ambiguous. Trimming stripped 0 bases from V and 1 base from J, with 0 bases between. CDR3 size: 12 residues. The germline CDR1 and CDR2 sequences are LNHNV and YYDKDF (reference sequence). This CDR3 reads CATSRDQETQYF. CDR3 DNA: TGTGCCACCAGCAGAGACCAAGAGACCCAGTACTTC.

The chain couples TRBV19 to TRBJ2-6, with a possible D match to TRBD2 (6 bases). Trimming removed 4 bases at V and 0 bases at J, with 19 bases between. CDR1 and CDR2 (germline): LNHDA, SQIVND (reference sequence). This CDR3 is built from 19 residues. The CDR3 sequence is CASSRDAGTSSSGANVLTF. CDR3 nucleotide sequence: TGTGCCAGTAGTAGGGACGCCGGGACTTCTAGCTCTGGGGCCAACGTCCTGACTTTC.

The rearrangement joins TRBV5-1 to TRBJ2-1; D is ambiguous. The V gene lost 3 bases and the J gene lost 13 bases, with 17 bases spanning the gap. CDR1 is SGHRS and CDR2 is YFSETQ in the germline V gene. This CDR3 has 13 amino acids. In DNA form, the CDR3 reads TGCGCCAGCAGCTCATCAGCGTCTCGTTTTCAGTTCTTC. This sequence encodes CASSSSASRFQFF.

The V call is TRBV7-2, the J call TRBJ1-1; weak D call: TRBD1 (5 bases). The CDR3 contains 15 residues. Germline V gene data show CDR1 as SGHTA and CDR2 as FQGNSA. Deletions cut 4 bases from V and 0 bases from J, with 12 bases between. The CDR3 DNA sequence: TGTGCCAGCAGCTCCCGACAGAGAATGAACACTGAAGCTTTCTTT. Amino acid sequence: CASSSRQRMNTEAFF.

CDR3 bases: TGTGCCAGCAGTGTCAGGGTAACCTCTGGAAACACCATATATTTT. Translation gives CASSVRVTSGNTIYF. V is TRBV2 and J is TRBJ1-3, with D maybe TRBD1 (5 bases). Germline V lookup: CDR1 SNHLY, CDR2 FYNNEI. Trimming pared 4 bases from V and 0 bases from J, leaving 10 bases between. CDR3 length: 15 amino acids.

The chain employs TRBV27 and TRBJ2-6; TRBD1 is a possible D gene (7 bases). Trimming took off 4 bases at V and 1 base at J, with 11 bases between the two ends. Germline V gene sequence: CDR1 MNHEY, CDR2 SMNVEV (reference sequence). The CDR3 contains 16 residues. The CDR3 nucleotides read TGTGCCAGCAGTTATTCAGGGGGGTCTGGGGCCAACGTCCTGACTTTC. It is translated as CASSYSGGSGANVLTF.

The chain carries TRBV5-4 and TRBJ2-1; 10 positions agree with TRBD2. V lost 0 bases and J lost 6; bases outside the gene matches: 3. CDR1 SGHNT and CDR2 YYREEE come from the germline V gene (reference sequence). CDR3 length equals 15 residues. The CDR3 loop is CASSLASGGGNEQFF. The CDR3 DNA reads as TGTGCCAGCAGCTTGGCCAGCGGGGGGGGCAATGAGCAGTTCTTC. Full variable domain (rest looked up from reference TRBV5-4 and TRBJ2-1): ETGVTQSPTHLIKTRGQQVTLRCSSQSGHNTVSWYQQALGQGPQFIFQYYREEENGRGNFPPRFSGLQFPNYSSELNVNALELDDSALYLCASSLASGGGNEQFFGPGTRLTVL.

The chain combines TRBV10-3 with TRBJ1-6, with a possible D match to TRBD1 (6 bases). The CDR3 is 15 amino acids. Germline values: CDR1 ENHRY, CDR2 SYGVKD. Trimming left V 0 bases short and J 10 bases short, with 13 bases between. CDR3 DNA: TGTGCCATCAGTGAGTCCTTCGAGGGGGACTCACCCCTCCACTTT. Translating gives CAISESFEGDSPLHF.

For the CDR3, the DNA is TGTGCCAGTAGTGAAGGGTCTAAAGCTAACTATGGCTACACCTTC. Translation gives CASSEGSKANYGYTF. This chain joins TRBV19 and TRBJ1-2; the D is unclear. CDR3 length equals 15 residues. Deletions cut 5 bases from V and 0 bases from J, with 13 bases between. The V gene's germline CDR1 is LNHDA and CDR2 SQIVND (reference sequence).